The rows below give T cell receptor beta chains drawn from one sample of a study of shared clonotypes between healthy human individuals. Assay used: immunoSEQ multiplex PCR; TCRdb lists only in-frame clones, some missing. Among about a million clones, 60% to 85% were seen once, and the ten largest hold 0.89%. The sequenced sample was memory CD4+ T cells from PBMCs. The source is a man aged 18 to 29 in good health. Some clones in this sample may be carry-over from other donors' samples. CDR3s include the opening cysteine and the closing phenylalanine or tryptophan. D genes are given only for firm matches. A clone size is listed for some rows: how often the clone was seen (once, few, many), or a class if it is expanded.

j_call cdr3_length clone_size v_call d_call cdr3_aa cdr3_nt
TRBJ1-1 12 few TRBV29-1 NA CSVSSGGLEAFF TGCAGCGTCTCCTCTGGGGGACTTGAAGCTTTCTTT
TRBJ1-1 13 NA TRBV28 NA CASSPPSYTEAFF TGTGCCAGCAGTCCCCCCTCCTACACTGAAGCTTTCTTT
TRBJ1-1 15 many TRBV6-6 NA CASSYSLGTNTEAFF TGTGCCAGCAGTTACTCGTTAGGGACGAACACTGAAGCTTTCTTT
TRBJ2-1 17 NA TRBV27 NA CASSLTSDFYSYNEQFF TGTGCCAGCAGTTTAACTTCCGACTTTTACTCCTACAATGAGCAGTTCTTC
TRBJ1-5 14 NA TRBV27 NA CASSLIGGGQPQHF TGTGCCAGCAGTTTAATTGGGGGAGGGCAGCCCCAGCATTTT
TRBJ1-5 13 NA TRBV9 NA CASSVSGDQPQHF TGTGCCAGCAGCGTATCGGGGGATCAGCCCCAGCATTTT
TRBJ1-3 15 NA TRBV30 NA CAWSRTGSTGNTIYF TGTGCCTGGAGTAGGACCGGTTCCACTGGAAACACCATATATTTT
TRBJ2-5 14 NA TRBV9 TRBD2 CASSTPSGGETQYF TGTGCCAGCAGCACCCCTAGCGGCGGAGAGACCCAGTACTTC
TRBJ2-6 17 NA TRBV7-3 NA CASSLVLGNSGANVLTF TGTGCCAGCAGCTTAGTTCTTGGTAACTCTGGGGCCAACGTCCTGACTTTC
TRBJ1-1 13 NA TRBV6-5 NA CASSLQANTEAFF TGTGCCAGCAGTTTACAGGCGAACACTGAAGCTTTCTTT
TRBJ2-3 15 NA TRBV5-1 TRBD2 CASSFGRSGTDTQYF TGCGCCAGCAGTTTCGGGAGGTCGGGCACAGATACGCAGTATTTT
TRBJ1-5 15 NA TRBV7-2 NA CASSLVWPGVQPQHF TGTGCCAGCAGCTTAGTATGGCCAGGGGTTCAGCCCCAGCATTTT
TRBJ1-2 14 few TRBV7-9 NA CASSPTSGLRGYTF TGTGCCAGCAGCCCCACATCAGGGTTGAGGGGCTACACCTTC
TRBJ2-1 16 NA TRBV10-3 TRBD1 CAISPRTGGGYNEQFF TGTGCCATCAGCCCCCGAACAGGGGGAGGATACAATGAGCAGTTCTTC
TRBJ2-7 14 NA TRBV6-6 NA CASSSPGSSYEQYF TGTGCCAGCAGTTCGCCGGGGAGCTCCTACGAGCAGTACTTC
TRBJ2-1 14 few TRBV5-1 TRBD2 CASGVGGRNNEQFF TGCGCCAGCGGAGTGGGCGGGAGGAATAATGAGCAGTTCTTC
TRBJ1-2 15 NA TRBV5-1 NA CASSPSGAGNYGYTF TGCGCCAGCAGCCCATCTGGAGCGGGTAACTATGGCTACACCTTC
TRBJ2-7 13 NA TRBV18 NA CASSPQGTYEQYF TGTGCCAGCTCACCACAGGGAACCTACGAGCAGTACTTC
TRBJ2-7 11 NA TRBV6-5 NA CASTKTSEQYF TGTGCCAGCACCAAGACATCAGAGCAGTACTTC
TRBJ2-2 13 NA TRBV5-4 NA CASRTTGTGELFF TGTGCCAGCAGAACGACTGGAACCGGGGAGCTGTTTTTT
TRBJ2-7 14 NA TRBV7-6 NA CASSRLISGYEQYF TGTGCCAGCAGCCGCCTTATATCCGGGTACGAGCAGTACTTC
TRBJ1-1 12 NA TRBV7-9 NA CASSFLNTEAFF TGTGCCAGCAGCTTTTTAAACACTGAAGCTTTCTTT
TRBJ2-7 12 once TRBV28 NA CASSSAAYEQYF TGTGCCAGCAGTTCCGCGGCCTACGAGCAGTACTTC
TRBJ2-7 12 NA TRBV7-9 TRBD1 CASSQDRGEQYF TGTGCCAGCAGCCAGGACAGGGGCGAGCAGTACTTC
TRBJ1-2 12 many TRBV5-1 NA CASSLGSLGYTF TGCGCCAGCAGCTTGGGGTCGTTGGGCTACACCTTC
TRBJ2-1 15 NA TRBV9 TRBD2 CASSGTSGSRNEQFF TGCGCCAGCAGCGGGACTAGCGGGAGTCGGAATGAGCAGTTCTTC
TRBJ1-2 14 NA TRBV7-2 NA CASSGFITDYGYTF TGTGCCAGCAGCGGTTTTATCACAGACTATGGCTACACCTTC
TRBJ2-1 15 NA TRBV5-4 TRBD1 CASSRGQDSYNEQFF TGTGCCAGCAGCCGCGGACAGGACTCCTACAATGAGCAGTTCTTC
TRBJ2-3 13 many TRBV2 NA CASSEPFTDTQYF TGTGCCAGCAGTGAACCATTCACAGATACGCAGTATTTT
TRBJ1-2 15 NA TRBV4-2 NA CASSPAATGFNGYTF TGTGCCAGCAGCCCAGCTGCAACAGGGTTCAATGGCTACACCTTC
TRBJ2-2 17 once TRBV18 NA CASSPRYSRSNTGELFF TGTGCCAGCTCACCACGTTACTCGCGTTCGAACACCGGGGAGCTGTTTTTT
TRBJ2-5 18 many TRBV28 TRBD2 CASSLRRTSGGMGETQYF TGTGCCAGCAGTTTAAGGCGGACTAGCGGAGGGATGGGAGAGACCCAGTACTTC
TRBJ1-2 14 NA TRBV6-5 TRBD1 CASRGTGRAYGYTF TGTGCCAGCAGGGGGACAGGCCGCGCCTATGGCTACACCTTC
TRBJ2-7 15 NA TRBV5-1 TRBD2 CASSTTGTSGSEQYF TGCGCCAGCAGCACCACCGGGACTAGCGGGAGCGAGCAGTACTTC